These 22 T cell receptor beta chains were sequenced from one sample in a study of spatial heterogeneity in lung cancer. TCRdb itself ran the 5' RACE reads through MiXCR, one entry per CDR3 protein. The sample lists thousands of distinct CDR3 sequences; just over 8% were seen once. General study points: Mutation counts in tumors were tracked by counts of expanded intratumoral alpha and beta TCRs.

These receptors have no identified antigens. Time point denoted: sample taken at primary tumor resection. The material was lung tumor tissue, obtained at surgery. Receptors were obtained from a male donor with early-stage non-small cell lung cancer.

This clonotype is labeled as medium-sized. This beta chain appears as a stray read in a library generated for alpha chains; its size is not informative. V and J are TRBV7-2 and TRBJ1-2; D is undetermined. Germline CDR1 is SGHTA and CDR2 is FQGNSA. The CDR3 loop spans 15 amino acids. V dropped 2 bases and J dropped 0 bases, with 10 bases sitting between them. In nucleotides, the CDR3 is TGTGCCAGCAGCTTAATTCCCCTAACTAACTATGGCTACACCTTC. Translation gives CASSLIPLTNYGYTF. Filled out from reference TRBV7-2 and TRBJ1-2, the complete variable domain reads GAGVSQSPSNKVTEKGKDVELRCDPISGHTALYWYRQSLGQGLEFLIYFQGNSAPDKSGLPSDRFSAERTGGSVSTLTIQRTQQEDSAVYLCASSLIPLTNYGYTFGSGTRLTVV.

This clonotype is classed as medium-sized. This beta chain is an off-target read within a library intended for alpha chains, so its frequency means little. The CDR3 nucleotides read TGCAGCGTTGTATCTCGCGGGAGTACTGTAGATACGCAGTATTTT. It codes for CSVVSRGSTVDTQYF. This rearrangement joins TRBV29-1 to TRBJ2-3, with 7 bases aligning to TRBD2. CDR3 size: 15 residues. V shed 4 bases and J 5 bases; nucleotides not matched to a gene: 12. Germline-derived CDR1 and CDR2 are SQVTM and ANQGSEA.

This clonotype qualifies as medium-sized (0.01 to 0.1%). The library was built for alpha chains, so this beta chain is an off-target read and its size means little. This rearrangement joins TRBV7-9 to TRBJ2-1; no reliable D call. With 4 bases removed from V and 6 bases from J, the gap between germline ends came to 16 bases. The CDR3 spans 15 residues. The germline V gene encodes CDR1 SEHNR and CDR2 FQNEAQ (reference sequence). The CDR3 is CASSSSRFTLNEQFF. CDR3 DNA: TGTGCCAGCAGCTCCTCCCGGTTTACCCTCAATGAGCAGTTCTTC.

This clonotype is deemed medium-sized (0.01 to 0.1%). This beta chain is a stray read from a library made for alpha chains; its abundance is not meaningful. This chain links TRBV4-3 with TRBJ1-6; 7 bases are shared with TRBD1. This CDR3 has 14 residues. V shed 4 bases and J 11 bases; nucleotides not matched to a gene: 8. Germline V gene data show CDR1 as LGHNA and CDR2 as YSLEER. The CDR3 region is CASSPRTGHPPLHF. The CDR3 DNA reads as TGCGCCAGCAGCCCCCGGACAGGTCATCCACCCCTCCACTTT.

In its sample, this clonotype was seen many times. As an off-target read in a library built for alpha chains, this beta chain has a frequency of little significance. V and J are TRBV6-1 and TRBJ1-1; 7 bases map to TRBD1. The V gene's germline CDR1 is MNHNS and CDR2 SASEGT. J lost 5 bases, V lost 9 bases, and 9 bases had no gene match. The CDR3 sequence is 13 residues long. The CDR3 loop is CASTGEVGTEAFF. CDR3 bases: TGTGCCAGTACAGGGGAAGTGGGGACTGAAGCTTTCTTT.

This clonotype rates as medium-sized (0.01 to 0.1%). Little can be read into the size of this beta chain, an off-target read in a library designed for alpha chains. V gene TRBV29-1 combines with J gene TRBJ2-5, with 8 bases identical to TRBD1. Germline CDR1 reads SQVTM; CDR2 reads ANQGSEA. V was clipped by 2 bases and J by 0 bases; unmatched bases: 5. The CDR3 sequence is 15 residues long. The CDR3, as DNA: TGCAGCGTTGAAAAAGGGACAGGATACCAAGAGACCCAGTACTTC. Its protein is CSVEKGTGYQETQYF.

This clonotype was seen ten or more times. This beta chain is off target for a library built for alpha chains, so its abundance means little. The chain uses TRBV29-1 and TRBJ1-1; perhaps TRBD1 as D (5 bases). The CDR3 totals 12 residues. Trimming took off 7 bases at V and 3 bases at J, with 12 bases between the two ends. Per germline, CDR1 SQVTM and CDR2 ANQGSEA. The CDR3 DNA follows: TGCAGCGGTCGGACACGCGACACTGAAGCTTTCTTT. Translating gives CSGRTRDTEAFF. The variable domain in full, with the rest retrieved from reference TRBV29-1 and TRBJ1-1, is SAVISQKPSRDICQRGTSLTIQCQVDSQVTMMFWYRQQPGQSLTLIATANQGSEATYESGFVIDKFPISRPNLTFSTLTVSNMSPEDSSIYLCSGRTRDTEAFFGQGTRLTVV.

This clonotype was observed at least ten times. This beta chain lies outside the target of a library built for alpha chains; its clone size means little. The chain joins TRBV7-6 to TRBJ2-1, with D maybe TRBD1 (6 bases). Germline CDR1 SGHVS, CDR2 FNYEAQ. The CDR3 extends over 15 amino acids. V lost 6 bases and J 4 bases, leaving 16 bases between the germline ends. CDR3 nucleotides: TGTGCCAGCAGTAAAGACAGGAATACGTACAATGAGCAGTTCTTC. Its protein product is CASSKDRNTYNEQFF.

Notes on this clonotype: The library was prepared for alpha chains; this beta chain is a stray read, so its frequency means little. This chain links TRBV18 with TRBJ2-6, with unresolved D. The length of the CDR3 is 16 residues. The V and J ends lost 4 bases and 1 base respectively, with 11 bases between them. Germline assignment: CDR1 KGHSH and CDR2 LQKENI. This chain's CDR3 is CASSQGTRSGANVLTF. CDR3 sequence (DNA): TGTGCCAGCTCACAGGGTACAAGGTCTGGGGCCAACGTCCTGACTTTC.

This clonotype was seen many times. Little can be read into the size of this beta chain, an off-target read in a library designed for alpha chains. This chain connects TRBV7-2 to TRBJ2-5; no clear D gene. This CDR3 contains 15 residues. Per the germline V gene, CDR1 is SGHTA and CDR2 is FQGNSA. V lost 4 bases to trimming and J lost 4 bases, with 16 bases between them. The CDR3 loop reads CASSYSSSISETQYF. CDR3 nucleotide sequence: TGTGCCAGCAGCTATAGTTCTAGTATCTCAGAGACCCAGTACTTC.

By frequency in the sample, this clonotype is medium-sized. Since it is a stray read in a library aimed at alpha chains, this beta chain has a size that is not meaningful. The J gene is TRBJ2-1, the V gene TRBV24-1, with 13 bases identical to TRBD2. Per the germline V gene, CDR1 is KGHDR and CDR2 is SFDVKD. CDR3 length: 18 amino acids. The ends lost 10 bases at V and 8 bases at J; junction bases unmatched: 19. CDR3 nucleotides: TGTGCCACTTCCGACAGGGTCCCGGGACTAGCGGGATTGCATGAGCAGTTCTTC. This translates into CATSDRVPGLAGLHEQFF.

Remarks on this clonotype: Since it is a stray read in a library aimed at alpha chains, this beta chain has a size that is not meaningful. The chain has TRBV7-2 and TRBJ2-2; 10 bases align to TRBD2. Germline trimming cut 3 bases from V and 9 bases from J; bases unmatched to any gene: 7. The V gene's germline CDR1 is SGHTA and CDR2 FQGNSA. This CDR3 has 15 amino acids. CDR3 coding DNA: TGTGCCAGCAGCTTGGCTAGCGGGAGAAATTGGGAGCTGTTTTTT. It yields the protein CASSLASGRNWELFF.

This clonotype was picked up many times. Because the library targeted alpha chains, this beta chain is an off-target read whose size means little. CDR3 in DNA: TGTGCCAGCAGCTTACGACAGGGGGAGACCCAGTACTTC. It is translated as CASSLRQGETQYF. The chain recombines TRBV7-2 with TRBJ2-5, with 8 positions matching TRBD1. Germline V lookup: CDR1 SGHTA, CDR2 FQGNSA. J was trimmed by 5 bases and V by 2 bases; bases with no gene match: 1. This CDR3 region has 13 residues.

This clonotype was recorded many times. This beta chain is a stray sequence in a library constructed for alpha chains; its clone size is not meaningful. The rearrangement joins TRBV12-3 or TRBV12-4 to TRBJ2-3; 9 nucleotides agree with TRBD2. The junction had 3 bases not matched to a gene; V was cut back by 1 base and J by 4 bases. CDR3 length: 15 residues. CDR3 residues: CASSLVAGGSDTQYF. The CDR3 region has the DNA TGTGCCAGCAGTTTAGTGGCGGGGGGGTCAGATACGCAGTATTTT.

The table lists this clonotype with many counts. The size of this beta chain means little, since it is a stray read in a library made for alpha chains. This sequence joins TRBV10-3 and TRBJ2-7; 8 nucleotides line up with TRBD1. The J segment lost 5 bases and the V segment lost 1 base, leaving 7 bases of the junction unmatched. Germline V gene sequence: CDR1 ENHRY, CDR2 SYGVKD. This CDR3 has 15 residues. CDR3 loop: CAISEWQGARDEQYF. CDR3 sequence (DNA): TGTGCCATCAGTGAGTGGCAGGGGGCGAGGGACGAGCAGTACTTC.

Judged by abundance, this clonotype is medium-sized (0.01 to 0.1%). This beta chain is an off-target read within a library intended for alpha chains, so its frequency means little. The rearrangement uses TRBV27 and TRBJ1-4; no definite D call. CDR1 MNHEY and CDR2 SMNVEV come from the germline V gene (reference sequence). The CDR3 covers 16 residues. V was clipped by 6 bases and J by 5 bases, with 19 bases between them. CDR3: CASSPFGGLGNEKLFF. The CDR3 DNA is TGTGCCAGCAGCCCCTTTGGTGGCCTAGGGAATGAAAAACTGTTTTTT.

This clonotype was seen at least ten times. Because this beta chain is a stray read in a library intended to capture alpha chains, its abundance should not be given much weight. The rearrangement joins TRBV7-9 to TRBJ2-2; D is uncertain. CDR1 SEHNR and CDR2 FQNEAQ come from the germline V gene (reference sequence). Between the trimmed V and J ends, which lost 1 base and 0 bases, there was a span of 6 bases. The CDR3 runs 15 residues. The CDR3 DNA is TGTGCCAGCAGCTTAGTCAGCCCGAACACCGGGGAGCTGTTTTTT. Its translation is CASSLVSPNTGELFF.

In its sample, this clonotype ranks as medium-sized (0.01 to 0.1%). Little can be read into the size of this beta chain, an off-target read in a library designed for alpha chains. The chain recombines TRBV27 with TRBJ2-7; TRBD2 aligns across 7 bases. CDR1 and CDR2 from the germline V gene are MNHEY and SMNVEV (reference sequence). The CDR3 consists of 14 residues. Unmatched junction bases numbered 2, after V lost 0 bases and J lost 3 bases. DNA for the CDR3: TGTGCCAGCAGTTTATCGCGGACTAGCTACGAGCAGTACTTC. It codes for CASSLSRTSYEQYF.

Points on this clonotype: This beta chain slipped into a library made for alpha chains as a stray read, so its size is not meaningful. V and J are TRBV5-8 and TRBJ2-1; D is unclear. The ends were cut back, 4 bases at V and 0 bases at J, with 11 bases in the middle. Germline V gives CDR1 SGHTS, CDR2 YDEGEE. The CDR3 has 15 residues. CDR3 bases: TGTGCCAGCAGCCCCCCCTATAGCTCCTACAATGAGCAGTTCTTC. Translating it yields CASSPPYSSYNEQFF. Filled out from reference TRBV5-8 and TRBJ2-1, the complete variable domain reads EAGVTQSPTHLIKTRGQQATLRCSPISGHTSVYWYQQALGLGLQFLLWYDEGEERNRGNFPPRFSGRQFPNYSSELNVNALELEDSALYLCASSPPYSSYNEQFFGPGTRLTVL.

This clonotype showed up many times. This beta chain slipped into a library made for alpha chains as a stray read, so its size is not meaningful. V usage is TRBV7-2 and J usage is TRBJ2-1; D is ambiguous. This CDR3 spans 15 amino acids. In germline, CDR1 is SGHTA, CDR2 FQGNSA. Trimming left V 5 bases short and J 8 bases short, with 19 bases between. CDR3 region: CASSPPPSPRYEQFF. DNA for the CDR3: TGTGCCAGCAGCCCGCCCCCTTCCCCGAGGTATGAGCAGTTCTTC.

This clonotype is termed medium-sized. This beta chain is off target for a library built for alpha chains, so its abundance means little. The J gene is TRBJ2-7, the V gene TRBV9, with D unclear. V gave up 4 bases and J gave up 0 bases, with 11 bases separating them. The CDR3 has 14 amino acids. Germline V gives CDR1 SGDLS, CDR2 YYNGEE. In DNA form, the CDR3 reads TGTGCCAGCAGCCGGAGTGCAGACTCCTACGAGCAGTACTTC. Translation gives CASSRSADSYEQYF.

This clonotype was seen repeatedly, ten times or more. Little can be read into the size of this beta chain, an off-target read in a library designed for alpha chains. The chain uses TRBV6-2 or TRBV6-3 and TRBJ2-1; 7 bases align to TRBD1. V shed 5 bases, J shed 10 bases, and the junction held 14 bases outside the gene matches. Germline V lookup: CDR1 MNHEY, CDR2 SVGEGT. This CDR3 contains 15 residues. For the CDR3, the DNA is TGTGCCAGCAGTGTGCATCAGGGGGTTTTTCGCGAGCAGTTCTTC. Translating gives CASSVHQGVFREQFF.